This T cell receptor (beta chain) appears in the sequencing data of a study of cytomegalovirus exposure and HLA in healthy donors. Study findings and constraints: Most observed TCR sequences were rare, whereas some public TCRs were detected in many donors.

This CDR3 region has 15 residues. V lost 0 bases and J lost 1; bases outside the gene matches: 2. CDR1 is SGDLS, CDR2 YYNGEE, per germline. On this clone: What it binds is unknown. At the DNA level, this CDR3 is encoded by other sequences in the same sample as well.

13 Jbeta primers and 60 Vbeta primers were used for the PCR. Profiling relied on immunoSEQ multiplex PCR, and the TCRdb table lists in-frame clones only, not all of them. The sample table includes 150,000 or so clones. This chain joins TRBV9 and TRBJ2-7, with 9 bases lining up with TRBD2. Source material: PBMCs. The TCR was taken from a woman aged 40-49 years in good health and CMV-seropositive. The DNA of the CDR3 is TGTGCCAGCAGCGTAGGCGGGAGGGGGTCCTACGAGCAGTACTTC. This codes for CASSVGGRGSYEQYF.